These 3 T cell receptor beta chains were sequenced from one sample in a study of T-cell reconstitution after alpha-beta-depleted transplantation in children. Unique molecular identifiers were incorporated into the prepared TCRbeta library. One entry per CDR3 protein, called by TCRdb with MiXCR from the PCR reads. The sample records about 600,000 distinct CDR3 sequences, about 10% being singletons. Here the sequenced sample was PBMCs from the stem cell graft donor, taken from the stem cell graft. These receptors all come from a human donor who donated a stem cell graft to a child with acute myeloid leukemia.

This clonotype came up many times. This chain uses TRBV4-2 with TRBJ2-3; D not certain. The V and J ends lost 1 base and 1 base respectively, with 6 bases between them. The CDR3 runs to 14 residues. The germline CDR1 and CDR2 sequences are LGHNA and YNFKEQ. The CDR3 nucleotides read TGTGCCAGCAGCCAAGGCCTGGGCACAGATACGCAGTATTTT. This gives the protein CASSQGLGTDTQYF.

V is TRBV6-2 or TRBV6-3 and J is TRBJ1-5; the D is unclear. The V end lost 0 bases, the J end lost 1 base, and 10 bases lay between the germline ends. CDR1 and CDR2 from the germline V gene are MNHEY and SVGEGT. The CDR3 totals 16 residues. CDR3 loop: CASSYSRVGSNQPQHF. In DNA, the CDR3 is TGTGCCAGCAGTTACTCGAGGGTTGGAAGCAATCAGCCCCAGCATTTT.

The chain employs TRBV11-2 and TRBJ2-1, with TRBD2 matching over 9 bases. The CDR3 loop spans 15 amino acids. Per the germline V gene, CDR1 is SGHAT and CDR2 is FQNNGV. Losses at the gene ends were 4 bases for V and 3 bases for J; bases not matched to a gene: 4. The CDR3 DNA reads TGTGCCAGCAGCTGGGGACTAGCCAACTACAATGAGCAGTTCTTC. It encodes CASSWGLANYNEQFF.